This TCR beta chain was sequenced for a study of T-cell reconstitution after alpha-beta-depleted transplantation in children. A library of TCRbeta sequences, prepared with unique molecular identifiers, was generated. TCRdb reprocessed the PCR reads via MiXCR and lists one record per CDR3 protein. The data contain roughly 400,000 distinct CDR3 sequences, about a fifth of them seen just once; the ten biggest clones take up approximately 3.8%. Material: PBMCs from the stem cell graft donor, obtained from the stem cell graft. The TCR comes from a human donor who donated a stem cell graft to a child with acute myeloid leukemia.

CDR3 sequence: CATSDGWPVREGEQFF. The CDR3, as DNA: TGTGCCACCAGTGATGGTTGGCCGGTGAGAGAGGGTGAGCAGTTCTTC. The V call is TRBV24-1, the J call TRBJ2-1, with D possibly TRBD2 on 5 matching bases. CDR1 KGHDR and CDR2 SFDVKD come from the germline V gene. This CDR3 region has 16 residues. Deletions cut 3 bases from V and 9 bases from J, with 20 bases between.